Shown below are 11 T cell receptor beta chains from a single sample sequenced in a study of T cells after yellow fever vaccination. TCRdb ran MiXCR on the 5' RACE reads and lists one entry per CDR3 protein. The data show about 300,000 distinct CDR3 sequences, around 7.3% seen once. Here the sequenced sample was PBMCs, taken around 45 days after the first yellow fever vaccination. The receptor set was obtained from a man aged 18 to 29 who received the YFV17D yellow fever vaccine.

This clonotype was seen a few times. The gene calls are TRBV6-1 and TRBJ2-2, with D possibly TRBD1 on 6 matching bases. Germline V lookup: CDR1 MNHNS, CDR2 SASEGT. Trimming shortened V by 11 bases and J by 5 bases, and 18 bases separated the two germline ends. This CDR3 contains 14 residues. CDR3 residues: CAGSKTGGTGELFF. As DNA, the CDR3 is TGTGCCGGGAGTAAGACAGGCGGGACCGGGGAGCTGTTTTTT.

This clonotype appeared a few times. V and J are TRBV27 and TRBJ1-2; 7 bases match TRBD1. There are 14 residues in the CDR3. The J segment lost 6 bases and the V segment lost 4 bases, leaving 8 bases of the junction unmatched. Germline lookup yields CDR1 MNHEY and CDR2 SMNVEV (reference sequence). The CDR3: CASSSGQNTDGYTF. The CDR3 DNA reads as TGTGCCAGCAGTTCGGGACAGAATACCGATGGCTACACCTTC.

This chain connects TRBV2 to TRBJ1-1; a weak D match, TRBD1 (6 bases). CDR1 and CDR2 (germline): SNHLY, FYNNEI. Trimming removed 8 bases from V and 3 bases from J, with 25 bases in between. The CDR3 has 17 amino acids. DNA for the CDR3: TGTGCCAGCCAGGGGACGGGGTTGGTTTTTGTCTACACTGAAGCTTTCTTT. It yields the protein CASQGTGLVFVYTEAFF.

This sequence joins TRBV29-1 and TRBJ2-2, with D perhaps TRBD2 (6 bases). The CDR3 runs to 14 residues. Germline CDR1 and CDR2: SQVTM and ANQGSEA. V was cut by 6 bases and J by 1 base, with 12 bases left in between. The CDR3: CSVKVGGNTGELFF. CDR3 sequence (DNA): TGCAGCGTCAAGGTGGGGGGGAACACCGGGGAGCTGTTTTTT.

This clonotype was counted ten times or more. The J gene is TRBJ2-3, the V gene TRBV5-1; D gene unclear. Germline CDR1 is SGHRS and CDR2 is YFSETQ. The CDR3 is made up of 14 amino acids. Trimming stripped 0 bases from V and 7 bases from J, with 12 bases between. The CDR3 DNA sequence: TGCGCCAGCAGCTTGGAGGGAACTGACAATACGCAGTATTTT. Translation: CASSLEGTDNTQYF.

This chain joins TRBV12-3 or TRBV12-4 and TRBJ2-7; D not resolved. The CDR3 length is 12 residues. The V end was cut by 5 bases, the J end by 2 bases, with 7 bases between. The CDR3 spells CASSRLTYEQYF. Here the CDR3 DNA reads TGTGCCAGCAGTAGGTTGACCTACGAGCAGTACTTC.

This clonotype has more than one count but fewer than ten. The rearrangement joins TRBV5-1 to TRBJ2-2; a weak D match, TRBD2 (5 bases). Trimming cost V 0 bases and J 4 bases, with 13 bases left between them. Germline CDR1 is SGHRS and CDR2 is YFSETQ. The CDR3 loop spans 16 amino acids. The CDR3 nucleotides are TGCGCCAGCAGCTTGGGACCCCGGGAACCCACCGGGGAGCTGTTTTTT. Encoded protein: CASSLGPREPTGELFF. Based on the CDR3 plus reference TRBV5-1 and TRBJ2-2, the full variable domain is KAGVTQTPRYLIKTRGQQVTLSCSPISGHRSVSWYQQTPGQGLQFLFEYFSETQRNKGNFPGRFSGRQFSNSRSEMNVSTLELGDSALYLCASSLGPREPTGELFFGEGSRLTVL.

This clonotype turned up a few times. V gene TRBV7-3 combines with J gene TRBJ2-2; a weak D match, TRBD1 (5 bases). CDR1 is SGHTA and CDR2 is FQGTGA in the germline V gene. V was trimmed by 0 bases and J by 7 bases, leaving 15 bases between them. This CDR3 comprises 16 residues. The CDR3 region is CASSLTSRDGNGELFF. DNA of the CDR3: TGTGCCAGCAGCTTAACTTCCAGGGATGGTAACGGGGAGCTGTTTTTT. The full variable domain, rest sourced from reference TRBV7-3 and TRBJ2-2, is GAGVSQTPSNKVTEKGKYVELRCDPISGHTALYWYRQSLGQGPEFLIYFQGTGAADDSGLPNDRFFAVRPEGSVSTLKIQRTERGDSAVYLCASSLTSRDGNGELFFGEGSRLTVL.

A few counts support this clonotype. The chain combines TRBV5-6 with TRBJ1-5; D is unclear. Between the trimmed V and J ends, which lost 5 bases and 6 bases, there was a span of 12 bases. Germline loops: CDR1 SGHDT, CDR2 YYEEEE. The CDR3 covers 13 residues. The CDR3 bases are TGTGCCAGCAGTTGGGCCGGCGGTCAGCCCCAGCATTTT. Translation gives CASSWAGGQPQHF.

The gene calls are TRBV15 and TRBJ1-1; TRBD1 matches at 7 bases. Per the germline V gene, CDR1 is LNHNV and CDR2 is YYDKDF (reference sequence). The CDR3 sequence is 12 residues long. The J segment lost 3 bases and the V segment lost 9 bases, leaving 4 bases of the junction unmatched. CDR3 in DNA: TGTGCCACGACCGACAGGGACACTGAAGCTTTCTTT. Translated, it gives CATTDRDTEAFF.

This chain joins TRBV5-1 and TRBJ2-5, with TRBD2 identical over 7 bases. V shed 3 bases, J shed 4 bases, and the junction held 6 bases outside the gene matches. In germline, CDR1 is SGHRS, CDR2 YFSETQ. This CDR3 comprises 14 residues. The CDR3, as DNA: TGCGCCAGCAGCTCGGGGGGTTATGGAGAGACCCAGTACTTC. Translation: CASSSGGYGETQYF.